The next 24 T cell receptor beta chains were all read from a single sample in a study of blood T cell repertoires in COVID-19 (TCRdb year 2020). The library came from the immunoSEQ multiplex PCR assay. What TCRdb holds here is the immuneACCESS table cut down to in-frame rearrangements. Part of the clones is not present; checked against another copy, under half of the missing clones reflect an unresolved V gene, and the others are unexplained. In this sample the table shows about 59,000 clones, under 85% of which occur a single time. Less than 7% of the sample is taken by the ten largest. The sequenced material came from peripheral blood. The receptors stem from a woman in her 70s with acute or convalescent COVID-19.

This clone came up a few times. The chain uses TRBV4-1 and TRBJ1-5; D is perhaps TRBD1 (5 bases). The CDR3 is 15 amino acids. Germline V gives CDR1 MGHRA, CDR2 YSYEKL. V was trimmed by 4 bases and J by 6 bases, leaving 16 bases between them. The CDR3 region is CASSPIPGEGQPQHF. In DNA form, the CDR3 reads TGCGCCAGCAGCCCTATCCCGGGGGAGGGTCAGCCCCAGCATTTT.

The CDR3 coding sequence is TGTGCCAGCAGCTTAGGACAGGGCGCCCGAGGTTCACCCCTCCACTTT. It is translated as CASSLGQGARGSPLHF. The gene calls are TRBV7-6 and TRBJ1-6, with TRBD1 matching over 7 bases. The CDR3 is made up of 16 amino acids. Per the germline V gene, CDR1 is SGHVS and CDR2 is FNYEAQ. J lost 9 bases, V lost 1 base, and 9 bases had no gene match.

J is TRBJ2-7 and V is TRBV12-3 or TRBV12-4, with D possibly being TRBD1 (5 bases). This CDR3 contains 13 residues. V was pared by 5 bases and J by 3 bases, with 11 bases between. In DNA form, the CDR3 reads TGTGCCAGCAGTCGGGCAGGGCTCTACGAGCAGTACTTC. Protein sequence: CASSRAGLYEQYF.

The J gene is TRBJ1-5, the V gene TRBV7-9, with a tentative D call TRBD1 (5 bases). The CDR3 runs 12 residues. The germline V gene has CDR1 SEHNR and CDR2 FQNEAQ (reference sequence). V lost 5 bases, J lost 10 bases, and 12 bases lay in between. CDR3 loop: CASSAGGDPQHF. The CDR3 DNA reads TGTGCCAGCAGCGCTGGGGGGGACCCCCAGCATTTT.

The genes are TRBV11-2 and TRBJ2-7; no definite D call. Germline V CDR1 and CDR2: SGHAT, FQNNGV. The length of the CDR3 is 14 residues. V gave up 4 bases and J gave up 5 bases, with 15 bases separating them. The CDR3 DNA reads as TGTGCCAGCAGCTCAGCGCGGCGTCTCCACGAGCAGTACTTC. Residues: CASSSARRLHEQYF.

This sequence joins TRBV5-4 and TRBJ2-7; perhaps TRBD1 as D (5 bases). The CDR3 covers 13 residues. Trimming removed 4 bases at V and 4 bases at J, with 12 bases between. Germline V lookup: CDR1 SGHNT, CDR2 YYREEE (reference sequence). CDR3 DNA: TGTGCCAGCAGCGTAGCAGGGCGGTACGAGCAGTACTTC. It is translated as CASSVAGRYEQYF. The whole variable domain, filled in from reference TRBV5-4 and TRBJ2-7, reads ETGVTQSPTHLIKTRGQQVTLRCSSQSGHNTVSWYQQALGQGPQFIFQYYREEENGRGNFPPRFSGLQFPNYSSELNVNALELDDSALYLCASSVAGRYEQYFGPGTRLTVT.

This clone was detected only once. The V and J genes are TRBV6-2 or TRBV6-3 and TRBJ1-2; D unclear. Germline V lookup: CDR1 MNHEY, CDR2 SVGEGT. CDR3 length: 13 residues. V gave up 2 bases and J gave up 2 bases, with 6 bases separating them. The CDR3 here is CASSYGRNYGYTF. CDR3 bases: TGTGCCAGCAGTTACGGGAGAAACTATGGCTACACCTTC.

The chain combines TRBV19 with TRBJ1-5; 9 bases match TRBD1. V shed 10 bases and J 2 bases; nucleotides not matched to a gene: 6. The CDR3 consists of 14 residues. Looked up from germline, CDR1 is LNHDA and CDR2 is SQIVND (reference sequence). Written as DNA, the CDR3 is TGTGCCACCTCGGGACAGGGTGGCAATCAGCCCCAGCATTTT. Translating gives CATSGQGGNQPQHF.

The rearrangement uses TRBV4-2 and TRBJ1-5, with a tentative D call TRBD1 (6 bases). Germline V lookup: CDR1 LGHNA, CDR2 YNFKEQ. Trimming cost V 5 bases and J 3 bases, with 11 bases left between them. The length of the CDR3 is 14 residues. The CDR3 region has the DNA TGTGCCAGCAGCGTGGGGGCGAACAATCAGCCCCAGCATTTT. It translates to CASSVGANNQPQHF.

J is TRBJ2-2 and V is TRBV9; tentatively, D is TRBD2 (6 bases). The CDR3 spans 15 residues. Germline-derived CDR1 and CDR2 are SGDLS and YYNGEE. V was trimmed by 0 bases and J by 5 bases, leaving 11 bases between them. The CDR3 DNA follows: TGTGCCAGCAGCGTAGAGGCGGGGCGAACCGGGGAGCTGTTTTTT. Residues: CASSVEAGRTGELFF.

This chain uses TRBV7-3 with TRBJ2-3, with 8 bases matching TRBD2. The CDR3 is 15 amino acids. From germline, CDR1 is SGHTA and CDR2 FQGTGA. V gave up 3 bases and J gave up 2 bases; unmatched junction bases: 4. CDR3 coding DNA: TGTGCCAGCAGCTTTAGCGGGGACCTCACAGATACGCAGTATTTT. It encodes CASSFSGDLTDTQYF.

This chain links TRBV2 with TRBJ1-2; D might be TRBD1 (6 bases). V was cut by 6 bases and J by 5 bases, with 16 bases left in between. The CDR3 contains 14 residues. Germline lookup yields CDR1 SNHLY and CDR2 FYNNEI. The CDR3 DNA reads TGTGCCAGCAGCAGGGGAGGGGGGATGTATGGCTACACCTTC. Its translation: CASSRGGGMYGYTF.

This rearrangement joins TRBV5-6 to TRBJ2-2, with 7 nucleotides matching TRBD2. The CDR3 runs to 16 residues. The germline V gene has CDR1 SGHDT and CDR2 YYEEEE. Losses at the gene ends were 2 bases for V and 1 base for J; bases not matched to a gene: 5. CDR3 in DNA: TGTGCCAGCAGCTTTGGCGGGGGTGAGAACACCGGGGAGCTGTTTTTT. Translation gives CASSFGGGENTGELFF.

This CDR3 is CASSIDRTGNNEQFF. The CDR3 DNA sequence: TGTGCCAGTAGTATAGATAGGACAGGAAACAATGAGCAGTTCTTC. This chain joins TRBV19 and TRBJ2-1; 7 bases are shared with TRBD1. CDR1 LNHDA and CDR2 SQIVND come from the germline V gene (reference sequence). The CDR3 length is 15 residues. Trimming removed 0 bases from V and 5 bases from J; junction bases left unmatched: 4.

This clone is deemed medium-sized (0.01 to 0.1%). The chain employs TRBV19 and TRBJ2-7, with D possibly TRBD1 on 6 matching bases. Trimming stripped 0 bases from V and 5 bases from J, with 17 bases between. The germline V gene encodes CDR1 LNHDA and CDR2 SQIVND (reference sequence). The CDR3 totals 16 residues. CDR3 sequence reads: CASSIDVGQGWNEQYF. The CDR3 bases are TGTGCCAGTAGTATAGATGTGGGGCAGGGGTGGAACGAGCAGTACTTC.

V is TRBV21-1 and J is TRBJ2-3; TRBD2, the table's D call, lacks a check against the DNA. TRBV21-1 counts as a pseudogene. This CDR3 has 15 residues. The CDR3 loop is CASSALAGLTDTQYF. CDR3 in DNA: TGTGCCAGCAGCGCGCTAGCGGGGCTCACAGATACGCAGTATTTT.

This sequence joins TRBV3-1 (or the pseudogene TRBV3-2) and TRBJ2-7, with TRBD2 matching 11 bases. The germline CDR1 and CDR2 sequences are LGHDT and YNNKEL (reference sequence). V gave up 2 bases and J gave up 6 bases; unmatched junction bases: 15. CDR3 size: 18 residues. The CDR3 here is CASSQNSARSGGGFEQYF. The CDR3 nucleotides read TGTGCCAGCAGCCAAAACTCCGCCCGTAGCGGGGGGGGTTTCGAGCAGTACTTC.

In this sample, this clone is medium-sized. CDR3: CASSPPRGGEQYF. The CDR3 nucleotides are TGTGCCAGCAGCCCCCCAAGGGGGGGCGAGCAGTACTTC. The chain links TRBV13 to TRBJ2-7, with D perhaps matching TRBD2 (7 bases). Trimming cost V 5 bases and J 6 bases, with 14 bases left between them. This CDR3 has 13 amino acids. CDR1 is PRHDT, CDR2 FYEKMQ, per germline (reference sequence).

The CDR3 DNA sequence: TGTGCCAGCAGCCGTGGGGACAGAGCACCGCAAGAGACCCAGTACTTC. The encoded protein is CASSRGDRAPQETQYF. The chain links TRBV5-4 to TRBJ2-5, with 7 bases identical to TRBD1. Germline CDR1 SGHNT, CDR2 YYREEE (reference sequence). This CDR3 spans 16 amino acids. V gave up 4 bases and J gave up 2 bases; unmatched junction bases: 11.

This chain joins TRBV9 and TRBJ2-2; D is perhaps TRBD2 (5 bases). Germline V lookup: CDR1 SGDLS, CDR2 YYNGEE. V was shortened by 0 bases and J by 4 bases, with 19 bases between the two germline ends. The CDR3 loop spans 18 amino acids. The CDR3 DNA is TGTGCCAGCAGCGTAGCTGGAGTTTATCGAGGGTCCACCGGGGAGCTGTTTTTT. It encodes CASSVAGVYRGSTGELFF.

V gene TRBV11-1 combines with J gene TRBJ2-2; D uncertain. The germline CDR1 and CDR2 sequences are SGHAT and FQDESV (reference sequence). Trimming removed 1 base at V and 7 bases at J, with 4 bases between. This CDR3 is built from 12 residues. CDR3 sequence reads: CASSLVGGELFF. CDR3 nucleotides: TGTGCCAGCAGCTTAGTCGGCGGGGAGCTGTTTTTT.

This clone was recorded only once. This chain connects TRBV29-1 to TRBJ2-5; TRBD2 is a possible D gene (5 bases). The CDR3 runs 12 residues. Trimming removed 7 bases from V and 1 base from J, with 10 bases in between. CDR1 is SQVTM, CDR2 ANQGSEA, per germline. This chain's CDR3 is CSGRTFQETQYF. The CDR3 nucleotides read TGCAGCGGTCGGACTTTCCAAGAGACCCAGTACTTC.

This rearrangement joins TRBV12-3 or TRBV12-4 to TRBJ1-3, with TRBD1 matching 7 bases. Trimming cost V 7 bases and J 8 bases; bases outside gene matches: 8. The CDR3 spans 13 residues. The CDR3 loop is CASMRDSSDTIYF. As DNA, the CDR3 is TGTGCCAGCATGCGGGACAGCTCGGACACCATATATTTT.

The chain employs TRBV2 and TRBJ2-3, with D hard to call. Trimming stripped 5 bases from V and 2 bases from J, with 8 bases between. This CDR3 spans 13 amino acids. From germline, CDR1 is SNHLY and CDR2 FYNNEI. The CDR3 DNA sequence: TGTGCCAGCAGTCCACTATACACAGATACGCAGTATTTT. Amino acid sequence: CASSPLYTDTQYF.